The rows below give T cell receptor beta chains drawn from one sample of a study of blood T cell repertoires in COVID-19. Sequencing used immunoSEQ multiplex PCR; TCRdb keeps in-frame clones, though not all of them. The sample lists over 250,000 clones, around 84% occurring once. The sample taken for sequencing was PBMCs or T cells enriched from blood (not recorded which). All receptors derive from a man under 40 with acute COVID-19. Both conserved end residues are part of each CDR3. The D gene is left open where the match is weak. Size is omitted from some rows. Given values are once, few, many or a class for expanded clones.

J | V | D | size | CDR3 | DNA
TRBJ2-6 | TRBV14 | - | - | CASSQERGLAFGANVLTF | TGTGCCAGCAGCCAAGAACGGGGTTTGGCATTTGGGGCCAACGTCCTGACTTTC
TRBJ1-2 | TRBV19 | TRBD1 | - | CASSMNPTGYGYTF | TGTGCCAGTAGTATGAACCCGACAGGGTATGGCTACACCTTC
TRBJ2-3 | TRBV4-2 | TRBD2 | few | CASSQKRAGGADTQYF | TGTGCCAGCAGCCAAAAGAGGGCGGGGGGGGCAGATACGCAGTATTTT
TRBJ2-6 | TRBV19 | - | - | CARQKAPGANVLTF | TGTGCCAGACAGAAGGCCCCGGGGGCCAACGTCCTGACTTTC
TRBJ1-5 | TRBV19 | - | - | CASRPDPFDSLYSNQPQHF | TGTGCCAGTAGACCCGATCCCTTCGACAGTCTCTATAGCAATCAGCCCCAGCATTTT
TRBJ2-2 | TRBV6-4 | - | few | CASSVGDNTGELFF | TGTGCCAGCAGTGTGGGAGACAACACCGGGGAGCTGTTTTTT
TRBJ2-3 | TRBV24-1 | - | - | CATGYREGQTDTQYF | TGTGCCACCGGATACAGGGAGGGTCAGACAGATACGCAGTATTTT
TRBJ2-5 | TRBV13 | - | - | CASSLGSDRQETQYF | TGTGCCAGCAGCTTAGGATCGGACAGACAAGAGACCCAGTACTTC
TRBJ1-1 | TRBV11-3 | TRBD1 | few | CASNSGQLNTEAFF | TGTGCCAGCAATTCGGGACAGCTGAACACTGAAGCTTTCTTT
TRBJ1-6 | TRBV21-1 | - | - | CASSKGGSRGNSPLHF | TGTGCCAGCAGCAAGGGGGGGTCTAGAGGGAATTCACCCCTCCACTTT
TRBJ2-3 | TRBV11-3 | - | - | CASSLESFSDTQYF | TGTGCCAGCAGCTTAGAGAGCTTTTCAGATACGCAGTATTTT
TRBJ1-5 | TRBV5-5 | TRBD1 | few | CASSLRDRDQPQHF | TGTGCCAGCAGCCTCCGGGACAGGGACCAGCCCCAGCATTTT
TRBJ1-1 | TRBV7-9 | TRBD1 | - | CASSRTGQGFEAFF | TGTGCCAGCAGCCGAACGGGACAGGGTTTTGAAGCTTTCTTT
TRBJ2-1 | TRBV19 | - | - | CASSRVFNEQFF | TGTGCCAGTAGTCGTGTCTTCAATGAGCAGTTCTTC
TRBJ2-3 | TRBV5-1 | TRBD2 | - | CASSLNGAGGYTDTQYF | TGCGCCAGCAGCTTGAACGGGGCGGGGGGTTACACAGATACGCAGTATTTT
TRBJ1-2 | TRBV7-8 | - | - | CASSRGQDYGYTF | TGTGCCAGCAGCCGTGGCCAGGACTATGGCTACACCTTC
TRBJ1-2 | TRBV27 | - | - | CATRQVANYGYTF | TGTGCCACCAGACAGGTAGCTAACTATGGCTACACCTTC
TRBJ1-2 | TRBV6-5 | - | - | CASSLQGGKWGYTF | TGTGCCAGCAGCTTGCAGGGAGGGAAGTGGGGCTACACCTTC
TRBJ2-3 | TRBV5-4 | TRBD2 | - | CASSLEGLAASTDTQYF | TGTGCCAGCAGCTTGGAGGGGCTAGCGGCTAGCACAGATACGCAGTATTTT
TRBJ1-5 | TRBV15 | TRBD1 | - | CATSRAGQGGGQPQHF | TGTGCCACCAGCAGGGCGGGACAGGGGGGCGGACAGCCCCAGCATTTT
TRBJ1-3 | TRBV6-5 | TRBD1 | - | CASSYGQGLSGNTIYF | TGTGCCAGCAGTTACGGACAGGGCCTCTCTGGAAACACCATATATTTT
TRBJ2-6 | TRBV28 | - | - | CASKNHGVRAGANVLTF | TGTGCCAGCAAAAATCACGGTGTCAGGGCTGGGGCCAACGTCCTGACTTTC
TRBJ2-1 | TRBV27 | TRBD2 | once | CASSLLAGRNNEQFF | TGTGCCAGCAGTCTACTAGCGGGACGCAACAATGAGCAGTTCTTC
TRBJ2-6 | TRBV6-1 | - | - | CASSESAGWANVLTF | TGTGCCAGCAGTGAATCGGCAGGTTGGGCCAACGTCCTGACTTTC
TRBJ1-5 | TRBV5-4 | TRBD1 | once | CASSLTGDSNQPQHF | TGTGCCAGCAGCTTGACAGGGGACAGCAATCAGCCCCAGCATTTT
TRBJ2-3 | TRBV27 | TRBD2 | - | CASSLYTGTSGRPGHTDTQYF | TGTGCCAGCAGTTTATACACGGGGACTAGCGGGAGGCCCGGGCACACAGATACGCAGTATTTT
TRBJ1-1 | TRBV6-5 | - | - | CATEQGPGTEAFF | TGTGCCACCGAACAGGGACCGGGCACTGAAGCTTTCTTT
TRBJ2-3 | TRBV7-9 | TRBD2 | once | CASSLRTSALPTDTQYF | TGTGCCAGCAGCTTGCGGACTAGCGCACTACCCACAGATACGCAGTATTTT
TRBJ2-3 | TRBV9 | TRBD2 | - | CASSVGVSGSRTDTQYF | TGTGCCAGCAGCGTAGGAGTTAGCGGGAGCCGCACAGATACGCAGTATTTT
TRBJ1-5 | TRBV3-1/TRBV3-2 | - | - | CASSQVGSNQPQHF | TGTGCCAGCAGCCAAGTGGGCAGTAATCAGCCCCAGCATTTT
TRBJ2-2 | TRBV2 | - | once | CASSGEVYTGELFF | TGTGCCAGCAGTGGGGAGGTGTACACCGGGGAGCTGTTTTTT
TRBJ1-2 | TRBV30 | - | - | CAGIGEDDDGYTF | TGTGCCGGAATAGGGGAAGACGACGATGGCTACACCTTC
TRBJ2-5 | TRBV13 | - | - | CASSLAGAGETQYF | TGTGCCAGCAGCTTAGCAGGGGCAGGGGAGACCCAGTACTTC
TRBJ2-6 | TRBV19 | - | - | CASSILGGAGANVLTF | TGTGCCAGTAGTATACTGGGCGGGGCTGGGGCCAACGTCCTGACTTTC
TRBJ1-4 | TRBV27 | TRBD1 | once | CASSRSGTGNEKLFF | TGTGCCAGCAGTCGCTCCGGGACAGGGAATGAAAAACTGTTTTTT
TRBJ1-4 | TRBV10-3 | - | - | CAISESKGLNEKLFF | TGTGCCATCAGTGAGTCGAAGGGACTCAATGAAAAACTGTTTTTT
TRBJ2-5 | TRBV29-1 | - | - | CSGGSRETQYF | TGCAGCGGAGGGAGTAGGGAGACCCAGTACTTC
TRBJ2-5 | TRBV6-5 | - | - | CASLSSYQETQYF | TGTGCCAGCCTGTCTAGCTACCAAGAGACCCAGTACTTC